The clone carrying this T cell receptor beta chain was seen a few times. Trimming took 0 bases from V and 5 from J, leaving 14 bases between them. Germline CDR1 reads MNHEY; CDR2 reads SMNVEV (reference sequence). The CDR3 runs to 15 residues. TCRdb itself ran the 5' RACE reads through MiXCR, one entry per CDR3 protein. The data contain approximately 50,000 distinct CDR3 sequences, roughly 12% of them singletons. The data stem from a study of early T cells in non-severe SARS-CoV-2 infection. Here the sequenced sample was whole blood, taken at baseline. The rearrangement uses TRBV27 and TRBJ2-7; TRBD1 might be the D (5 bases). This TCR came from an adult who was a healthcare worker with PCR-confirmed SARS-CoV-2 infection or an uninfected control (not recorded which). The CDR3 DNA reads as TGTGCCAGCAGTTTATCGGGTCAAGGGGAAAACGAGCAGTACTTC. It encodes CASSLSGQGENEQYF.